A single T cell receptor beta chain is shown here with its context. The record originates from a study of OX40 agonist ivuxolimab in advanced cancers. Overall study: Patients got intravenous ivuxolimab at 0.01 to 10 mg/kg every 2 weeks.

Germline values: CDR1 GTSNPN, CDR2 SVGIG (reference sequence). This CDR3 region has 18 residues. Trimming at V came to 5 bases and at J to 6 bases, leaving 21 bases not matched to a gene. Profiled with immunoSEQ multiplex PCR; TCRdb holds only in-frame clones, not every one. The sample has more than 15,000 clones, about 82% seen once; the top ten hold 20% to 30%. The gene calls are TRBV30 and TRBJ2-1, with TRBD2 matching 8 bases. The receptor's source is an adult with an advanced solid tumor such as melanoma, head and neck, liver or kidney cancer. This specimen consisted of CD4+ or CD8+ T cells sorted from blood, obtained in a trial of the OX40 agonist ivuxolimab. CDR3 sequence (DNA): TGTGCCTGGCAACGGTTACATAGCGGGACGGGTGATCCCAATGAGCAGTTCTTC. This codes for CAWQRLHSGTGDPNEQFF.